These 21 T cell receptor beta chains were all obtained from the same sample, sequenced in a study of beta chain features in type 1 diabetes. Expressed TCRB transcripts were sequenced, since all the RNA that had been isolated was reverse transcribed. TCRdb's table, derived via immunoSEQ multiplex PCR, lists solely in-frame clones and lacks some. In the table there are tens of thousands of clones, around 60% of which are singletons. Study observations and caveats: Type 1 diabetes patients had TCRB CDR3s that were shorter (moderately but significantly so) in all four CD4+ subsets.

Their antigens remain unidentified. Input material: stem cell memory CD4+ T cells from blood. The source of these receptors is a woman in her thirties with type 1 diabetes.

The chain uses TRBV29-1 and TRBJ2-7, with unresolved D. The CDR3 covers 12 residues. The V end lost 4 bases, the J end lost 0 bases, and 7 bases lay between the germline ends. Germline CDR1 and CDR2: SQVTM and ANQGSEA. CDR3 in DNA: TGCAGCGTTGCACCGAGCTCCTACGAGCAGTACTTC. Its translation: CSVAPSSYEQYF.

The chain carries TRBV27 and TRBJ2-3; 14 nucleotides line up with TRBD2. The J segment lost 0 bases and the V segment lost 2 bases, leaving 13 bases of the junction unmatched. CDR1 and CDR2 from the germline V gene are MNHEY and SMNVEV (reference sequence). The CDR3 contains 21 residues. The CDR3 region has the DNA TGTGCCAGCAGTTTAAATATGGGACTAGCGGGAGTGAGAACTAGCACAGATACGCAGTATTTT. Protein product: CASSLNMGLAGVRTSTDTQYF.

This clone has more than one count but fewer than ten. The J gene is TRBJ2-5, the V gene TRBV2; TRBD1 might be the D (5 bases). Germline lookup yields CDR1 SNHLY and CDR2 FYNNEI. This CDR3 is 14 amino acids long. V shed 0 bases and J shed 5 bases, with 10 bases lying between them. In DNA, the CDR3 is TGTGCCAGCAGTGAAGCGCGAAGGGGTGAGACCCAGTACTTC. This sequence encodes CASSEARRGETQYF.

The CDR3 nucleotides read TGTGCCAGTAGTATTTATGGACAGCAAGAGACCCAGTACTTC. Protein product: CASSIYGQQETQYF. The chain employs TRBV19 and TRBJ2-5; perhaps TRBD1 as D (6 bases). Germline CDR1 is LNHDA and CDR2 is SQIVND (reference sequence). CDR3 size: 14 residues. The V end was cut by 3 bases, the J end by 2 bases, with 10 bases between.

The chain uses TRBV4-1 and TRBJ1-1; possible D gene TRBD1, 5 bases. Germline-derived CDR1 and CDR2 are MGHRA and YSYEKL. The V gene lost 2 bases and the J gene lost 10 bases, with 11 bases spanning the gap. The CDR3 length is 12 residues. The DNA for the CDR3 is TGCGCCAGCAGCCAAAGTACAAGGGGAGCTTTCTTT. This encodes CASSQSTRGAFF.

This rearrangement joins TRBV9 to TRBJ2-5, with D uncertain. Matching the DNA end better, TRBJ2-7 makes the J call doubtful. This CDR3 has 13 amino acids. Germline lookup yields CDR1 SGDLS and CDR2 YYNGEE. In DNA form, the CDR3 reads TGTGCCAGCAGCGTAGATCCGATCTACGAGCAGTACTTC. This codes for CASSVDPIYEQYF.

The chain links TRBV5-1 to TRBJ1-2; TRBD1 is a possible D gene (5 bases). V was shortened by 2 bases and J by 1 base, with 12 bases between the two germline ends. There are 15 residues in the CDR3. Germline CDR1 and CDR2: SGHRS and YFSETQ. CDR3 DNA: TGCGCCAGCAGCTTCTCCACCGGGGGTAACTATGGCTACACCTTC. Translated, it gives CASSFSTGGNYGYTF.

This chain uses TRBV18 with TRBJ1-2; TRBD1 agrees at 11 bases. Germline CDR1 KGHSH, CDR2 LQKENI. The trim removed 2 bases at V and 8 bases at J, leaving 10 bases unmatched. The CDR3 is 16 amino acids. The CDR3 loop is CASSPALGQGAWGYTF. The CDR3 DNA reads as TGTGCCAGCTCACCAGCTCTAGGACAGGGGGCCTGGGGCTACACCTTC.

This clone was detected only once. The V and J genes are TRBV28 and TRBJ1-1; 9 bases fit TRBD1. This CDR3 has 16 residues. J lost 1 base, V lost 3 bases, and 6 bases had no gene match. The germline gives CDR1 MDHEN, CDR2 SYDVKM. The CDR3 reads CASSLGTGLPNTEAFF. DNA for the CDR3: TGTGCCAGCAGTTTGGGGACAGGGTTACCGAACACTGAAGCTTTCTTT.

The chain carries TRBV28 and TRBJ1-1; no reliable D call. The CDR3 extends over 13 amino acids. Germline V lookup: CDR1 MDHEN, CDR2 SYDVKM. V gave up 5 bases and J gave up 6 bases, with 13 bases separating them. CDR3 coding DNA: TGTGCCAGCAGTCCCCTGGCCCCCGCTGAAGCTTTCTTT. It encodes CASSPLAPAEAFF.

This clone was counted only a few times. The chain employs TRBV2 and TRBJ1-4; D call uncertain. Trimming stripped 4 bases from V and 8 bases from J, with 17 bases between. Per germline, CDR1 SNHLY and CDR2 FYNNEI. This CDR3 has 15 amino acids. The CDR3 loop reads CASSATSSRLEKLFF. In nucleotides, the CDR3 is TGTGCCAGCAGTGCGACTTCATCTCGGTTGGAAAAACTGTTTTTT.

The chain employs TRBV11-2 and TRBJ2-5; TRBD2 matches at 7 bases. Looked up from germline, CDR1 is SGHAT and CDR2 is FQNNGV. The CDR3 sequence is 15 residues long. Germline trimming cut 6 bases from V and 2 bases from J; bases unmatched to any gene: 9. CDR3 coding DNA: TGTGCCAGCAGTTTTTACTCGGGACTACAAGAGACCCAGTACTTC. Translation gives CASSFYSGLQETQYF.

The chain carries TRBV29-1 and TRBJ1-2; 7 bases are a match to TRBD1. CDR1 and CDR2 from the germline V gene are SQVTM and ANQGSEA. The V gene end was trimmed by 7 bases and the J gene end by 10 bases; junction bases not matched to a gene: 9. This CDR3 contains 11 residues. The CDR3 loop is CSAGTAIHYTF. CDR3 coding DNA: TGCAGCGCCGGGACAGCCATCCACTACACCTTC.

CDR3 region: CASSRSLAGEELFF. The CDR3 DNA follows: TGCGCCAGCAGCCGTTCACTAGCGGGAGAGGAGCTGTTTTTT. The rearrangement links TRBV4-1 to TRBJ2-2; 11 bases map to TRBD2. Per the germline V gene, CDR1 is MGHRA and CDR2 is YSYEKL. The CDR3 consists of 14 residues. V trimming: 4 bases; J trimming: 10 bases; junction bases outside the gene matches: 5.

This clone came up a few times. The chain couples TRBV19 to TRBJ2-7, with TRBD1 as a possible D gene (5 bases). From germline, CDR1 is LNHDA and CDR2 SQIVND (reference sequence). The CDR3 totals 15 residues. V was shortened by 6 bases and J by 2 bases, with 17 bases between the two germline ends. CDR3 DNA: TGTGCCAGTAGCAATTCAGGGCTGCGGCCCTACGAGCAGTACTTC. Amino acid sequence: CASSNSGLRPYEQYF.

J is TRBJ1-1 and V is TRBV30, with D perhaps TRBD1 (6 bases). The germline V gene has CDR1 GTSNPN and CDR2 SVGIG (reference sequence). The V gene lost 3 bases and the J gene lost 5 bases, with 13 bases spanning the gap. The CDR3 contains 13 residues. Here the CDR3 reads CAWRKTGYTEAFF. The CDR3 DNA reads as TGTGCCTGGAGGAAAACAGGGTATACTGAAGCTTTCTTT.

The V and J genes are TRBV29-1 and TRBJ2-1, with D perhaps TRBD1 (6 bases). Trimming removed 7 bases at V and 4 bases at J, with 17 bases between. The CDR3 length is 14 residues. Per germline, CDR1 SQVTM and CDR2 ANQGSEA. Here the CDR3 reads CSAVRGHGYNEQFF. The CDR3 DNA sequence: TGCAGCGCTGTCAGGGGACACGGATACAATGAGCAGTTCTTC.

The V call is TRBV4-2, the J call TRBJ2-5; no firm D call. The better agreement between TRBJ2-7 and the DNA end casts doubt on the J call. From germline, CDR1 is LGHNA and CDR2 YNFKEQ. The CDR3 covers 13 residues. CDR3 coding DNA: TGTGCCAGCAGCCAAGTGGAGACCTACGAGCAGTACTTC. Protein product: CASSQVETYEQYF.

V is TRBV4-1 and J is TRBJ2-1, with no clear D. V was clipped by 0 bases and J by 4 bases, with 13 bases between them. The CDR3 is 16 amino acids. Germline CDR1 and CDR2: MGHRA and YSYEKL. CDR3 sequence reads: CASSQDSSPTYNEQFF. CDR3 in DNA: TGCGCCAGCAGCCAAGATTCCAGTCCGACATACAATGAGCAGTTCTTC.

The V call is TRBV29-1, the J call TRBJ2-7; no clear D gene. CDR1 and CDR2 from the germline V gene are SQVTM and ANQGSEA. This CDR3 region has 14 residues. V gave up 5 bases and J gave up 0 bases, with 14 bases separating them. CDR3 DNA sequence: TGCAGCGTTTCGCCCGCGAGGAGCTCCTACGAGCAGTACTTC. It specifies CSVSPARSSYEQYF.

The chain links TRBV14 to TRBJ2-6; tentative D call: TRBD2 (5 bases). Germline loops: CDR1 SGHDN, CDR2 FVKESK. V dropped 7 bases and J dropped 2 bases, with 12 bases sitting between them. CDR3 length equals 15 residues. CDR3: CASTGGSTGANVLTF. CDR3 sequence (DNA): TGTGCCAGCACCGGAGGTTCTACTGGGGCCAACGTCCTGACTTTC.